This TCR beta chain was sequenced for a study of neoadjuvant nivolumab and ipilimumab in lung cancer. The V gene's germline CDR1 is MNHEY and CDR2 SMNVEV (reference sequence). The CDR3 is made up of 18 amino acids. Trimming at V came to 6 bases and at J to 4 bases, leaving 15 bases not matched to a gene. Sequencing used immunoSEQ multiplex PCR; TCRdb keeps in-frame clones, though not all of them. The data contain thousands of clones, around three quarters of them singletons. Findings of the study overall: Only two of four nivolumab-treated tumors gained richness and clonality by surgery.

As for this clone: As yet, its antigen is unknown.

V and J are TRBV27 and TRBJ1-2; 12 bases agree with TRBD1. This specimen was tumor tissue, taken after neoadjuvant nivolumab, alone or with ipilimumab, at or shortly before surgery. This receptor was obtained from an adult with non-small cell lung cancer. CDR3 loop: CASSARPGTGGSAYGYTF. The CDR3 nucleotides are TGTGCCAGCAGCGCTAGGCCCGGGACAGGGGGCTCGGCCTATGGCTACACCTTC.